This T cell receptor (beta chain) was profiled in a study of T cell changes during pregnancy in multiple sclerosis. The CDR3 runs 15 residues. V dropped 3 bases and J dropped 6; count of bases not matched to a gene: 8. The germline gives CDR1 SGHDN, CDR2 FVKESK. Assay used: immunoSEQ multiplex PCR; TCRdb lists only in-frame clones, some missing. The sample lists approximately 69,000 clones, around nine tenths occurring once. The clonotype originates from a female donor in good health, enrolled as a control in a pregnancy study. The sample in question was CD4+ T cells from peripheral blood mononuclear cells, obtained in the third trimester of pregnancy. V and J are TRBV14 and TRBJ2-3; 8 bases are shared with TRBD2. In nucleotides, the CDR3 is TGTGCCAGCAGCCAGCGGGGGGCGGGGGCCGATACGCAGTATTTT. It translates to CASSQRGAGADTQYF.